The 5 T cell receptor beta chains below come from one sample, sequenced in a study of cytomegalovirus exposure and HLA in healthy donors. This PCR relied on a set of 60 Vbeta primers and 13 Jbeta primers. Only in-frame clones appear in the TCRdb table, and some are missing; sequencing was by immunoSEQ multiplex PCR. The sample records some 130,000 clones, 70% to 75% being singletons. Material: PBMCs. The receptors stem from a man aged 25 to 40 in good health and CMV-seronegative.

The chain joins TRBV6-5 to TRBJ2-3; TRBD2 matches 11 bases. The ends lost 2 bases at V and 8 bases at J; junction bases unmatched: 3. The CDR3 has 14 amino acids. Germline V gene data show CDR1 as MNHEY and CDR2 as SVGAGI. The CDR3 loop is CASSYDTSGGTQYF. The CDR3 DNA reads TGTGCCAGCAGTTACGATACTAGCGGGGGTACGCAGTATTTT.

This chain links TRBV4-3 with TRBJ1-2, with D possibly matching TRBD1 (6 bases). Germline V CDR1 and CDR2: LGHNA, YSLEER. This CDR3 comprises 17 residues. The V gene lost 0 bases and the J gene lost 4 bases, with 18 bases spanning the gap. CDR3 loop: CASSQDQAIGTSYGYTF. DNA of the CDR3: TGCGCCAGCAGCCAAGACCAAGCAATTGGGACAAGCTATGGCTACACCTTC.

The chain combines TRBV7-2 with TRBJ2-7; 7 nucleotides agree with TRBD2. Germline V lookup: CDR1 SGHTA, CDR2 FQGNSA. V lost 5 bases and J lost 4; bases outside the gene matches: 5. There are 13 residues in the CDR3. DNA for the CDR3: TGTGCCAGCAGCCCAGCCGGGGGGTACGAGCAGTACTTC. Its translation: CASSPAGGYEQYF.

V gene TRBV28 combines with J gene TRBJ2-7; 8 bases are a match to TRBD1. The V and J ends lost 7 bases and 4 bases, in that order; junction bases with no gene match: 9. This CDR3 has 14 residues. CDR1 is MDHEN and CDR2 is SYDVKM in the germline V gene. The CDR3: CASNLGTGEYEQYF. The CDR3, as DNA: TGTGCCAGCAATCTAGGGACAGGCGAATACGAGCAGTACTTC.

The chain is built from TRBV2 and TRBJ2-5, with a possible D match to TRBD2 (5 bases). The length of the CDR3 is 14 residues. Germline CDR1 is SNHLY and CDR2 is FYNNEI. Trimming shortened V by 9 bases and J by 5 bases, and 19 bases separated the two germline ends. CDR3 loop: CASNTLVGLETQYF. The CDR3 coding sequence is TGTGCCAGTAATACACTAGTGGGTTTGGAGACCCAGTACTTC.